This T cell receptor (beta chain) was identified during a study of molecular identifiers for immune sequencing clone quantification. From the PCR reads, TCRdb called clonotypes with MiXCR, one entry per CDR3 protein. The repertoire holds approximately 550,000 distinct CDR3 sequences, with less than 30% as singletons. Regarding the study as a whole: Clone sizes that are highly expanded could be underestimated when identical TCR molecules share a barcode. Single-cell amounts of spiked Jurkat TCR RNA were reportedly detectable among over 750,000 naive cells.

From roughly 20,000 to 1,000,000 sorted cells, naive CD8 libraries were generated with 10%, 30% or 50% RNA. Looked up from germline, CDR1 is SGHVS and CDR2 is FNYEAQ. V gave up 4 bases and J gave up 3 bases; unmatched junction bases: 6. The CDR3 extends over 14 amino acids. As regards this clonotype: What it binds is not known.

The sequence was collected from a human donor in good health. Some libraries in this study had Jurkat cell RNA spiked in. Sequencing was done on a sample of naive CD8+ T cells from blood, with Jurkat cell RNA spiked in. Sample subset: FACS-sorted CD8+CD4-CCR7+CD45RA+ naive T cells. The rearrangement joins TRBV7-6 to TRBJ2-7; 7 bases are a match to TRBD2. The CDR3 DNA follows: TGTGCCAGCAGCTGGGGGGGTACAGACTACGAGCAGTACTTC. As protein: CASSWGGTDYEQYF.